This T cell receptor (beta chain) emerged from a study of naive and memory T cell subsets. Study results and caveats: No ground truth validated the naive and memory repertoire findings. A few larger clonotypes appeared in naive repertoires, especially CD8, possibly memory cells re-expressing CD45RA. In CD4 and CD8 cells, diversity dropped from naive through EMRA. The power law exponent of TCR abundance differed between naive and memory cells.

This clonotype was recorded many times. Its antigen is unidentified. An equimolar mix of two oligonucleotides served as the beta constant-region primer for TRBC1 and TRBC2. Nested alpha and beta constant-region primers with the SP2 primer drove four PCR rounds on ligated cDNA. TCRdb fed the UMI-ligation and nested PCR reads into MiXCR, producing one record per CDR3 protein. Of 99,000 or so distinct CDR3 sequences detected, 14% appear once; the ten largest clones hold around 2.8%. CDR3 length: 15 residues. Germline CDR1 and CDR2: SGHAT and FQNNGV. V was shortened by 5 bases and J by 1 base, with 15 bases between the two germline ends.

This sequence joins TRBV11-2 and TRBJ2-7; no definite D call. This TCR was recovered from a human donor in good health. Material for sequencing was naive CD8+ T cells from blood. The CDR3 bases are TGTGCCAGCAGCCACTCTGGACGGACGTCCTACGAGCAGTACTTC. Translating gives CASSHSGRTSYEQYF.